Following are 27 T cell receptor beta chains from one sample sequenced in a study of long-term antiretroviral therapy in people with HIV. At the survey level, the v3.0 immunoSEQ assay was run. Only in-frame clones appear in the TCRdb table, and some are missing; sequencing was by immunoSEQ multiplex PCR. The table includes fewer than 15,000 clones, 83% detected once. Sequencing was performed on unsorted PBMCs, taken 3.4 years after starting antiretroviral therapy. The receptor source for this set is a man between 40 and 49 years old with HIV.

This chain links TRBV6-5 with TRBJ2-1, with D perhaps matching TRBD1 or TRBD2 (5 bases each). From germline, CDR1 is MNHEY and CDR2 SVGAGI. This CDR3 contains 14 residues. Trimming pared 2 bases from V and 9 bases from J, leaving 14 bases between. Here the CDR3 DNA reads TGTGCCAGCAGTTACGGTTCAGGGACGGCTGAGCAGTTCTTC. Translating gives CASSYGSGTAEQFF.

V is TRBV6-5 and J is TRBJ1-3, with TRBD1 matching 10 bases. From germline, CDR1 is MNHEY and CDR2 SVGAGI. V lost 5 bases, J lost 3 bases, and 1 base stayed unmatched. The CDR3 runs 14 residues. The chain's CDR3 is CASSRDRGGNTIYF. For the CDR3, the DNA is TGTGCCAGCAGTCGGGACAGGGGTGGAAACACCATATATTTT.

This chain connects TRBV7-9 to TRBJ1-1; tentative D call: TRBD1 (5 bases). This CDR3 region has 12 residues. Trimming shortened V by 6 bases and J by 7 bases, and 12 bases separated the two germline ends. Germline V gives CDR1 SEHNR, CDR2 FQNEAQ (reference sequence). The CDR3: CASSPQGVEAFF. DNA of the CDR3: TGTGCCAGCAGTCCACAAGGGGTTGAAGCTTTCTTT.

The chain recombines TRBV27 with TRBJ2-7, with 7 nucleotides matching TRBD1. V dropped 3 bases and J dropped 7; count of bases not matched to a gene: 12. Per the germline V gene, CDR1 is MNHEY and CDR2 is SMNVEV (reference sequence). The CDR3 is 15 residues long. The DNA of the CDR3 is TGTGCCAGCAGTTTTAGTTGGGACAGTTATCGAGAGCAGTACTTC. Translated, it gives CASSFSWDSYREQYF.

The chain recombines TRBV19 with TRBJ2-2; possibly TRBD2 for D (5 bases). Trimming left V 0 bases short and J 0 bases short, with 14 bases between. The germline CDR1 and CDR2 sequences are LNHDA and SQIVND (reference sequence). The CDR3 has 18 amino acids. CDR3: CASSIDHRGWANTGELFF. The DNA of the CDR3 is TGTGCCAGTAGTATAGATCATCGGGGTTGGGCGAACACCGGGGAGCTGTTTTTT.

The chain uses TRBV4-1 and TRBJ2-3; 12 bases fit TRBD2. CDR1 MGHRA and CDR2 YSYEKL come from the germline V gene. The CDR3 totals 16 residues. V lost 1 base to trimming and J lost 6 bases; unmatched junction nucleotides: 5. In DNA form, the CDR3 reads TGCGCCAGCAGCCAAGGGACTAGCGGGATGGTGGATACGCAGTATTTT. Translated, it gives CASSQGTSGMVDTQYF.

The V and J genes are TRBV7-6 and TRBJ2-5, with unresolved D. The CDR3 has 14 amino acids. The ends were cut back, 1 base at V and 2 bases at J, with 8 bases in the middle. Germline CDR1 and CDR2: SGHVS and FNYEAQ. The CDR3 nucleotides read TGTGCCAGCAGCTTAGGACCCCCGCAAGAGACCCAGTACTTC. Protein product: CASSLGPPQETQYF.

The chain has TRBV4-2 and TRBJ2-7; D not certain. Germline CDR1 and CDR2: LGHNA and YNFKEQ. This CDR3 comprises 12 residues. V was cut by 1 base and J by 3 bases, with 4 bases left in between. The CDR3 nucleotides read TGTGCCAGCAGCCAAGTCAACTACGAGCAGTACTTC. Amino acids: CASSQVNYEQYF.

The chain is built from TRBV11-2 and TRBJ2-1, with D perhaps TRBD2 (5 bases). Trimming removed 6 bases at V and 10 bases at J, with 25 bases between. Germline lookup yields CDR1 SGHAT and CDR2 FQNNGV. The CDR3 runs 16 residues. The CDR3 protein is CASRSYSRAARGEQFF. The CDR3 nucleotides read TGTGCCAGCAGGTCCTACAGCCGAGCGGCCCGCGGGGAGCAGTTCTTC.

DNA of the CDR3: TGTGCCAGCAACCGACGGACAGTGGATACAAGGGTGCAGTACTTC. This sequence encodes CASNRRTVDTRVQYF. This chain connects TRBV6-1 to TRBJ2-7; D is possibly TRBD1 (6 bases). The CDR3 is made up of 15 amino acids. The V end lost 7 bases, the J end lost 9 bases, and 25 bases lay between the germline ends. The V gene's germline CDR1 is MNHNS and CDR2 SASEGT.

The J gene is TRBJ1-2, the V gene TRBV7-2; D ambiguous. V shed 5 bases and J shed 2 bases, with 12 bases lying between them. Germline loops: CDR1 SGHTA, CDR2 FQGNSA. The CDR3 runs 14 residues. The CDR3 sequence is CASSLREANYGYTF. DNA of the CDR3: TGTGCCAGCAGCCTTAGGGAGGCGAACTATGGCTACACCTTC.

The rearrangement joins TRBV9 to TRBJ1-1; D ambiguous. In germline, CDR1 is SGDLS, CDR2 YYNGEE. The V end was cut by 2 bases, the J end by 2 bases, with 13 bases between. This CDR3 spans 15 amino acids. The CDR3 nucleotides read TGTGCCAGCAGCGTCGCCGAGGGCCCAAACACTGAAGCTTTCTTT. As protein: CASSVAEGPNTEAFF.

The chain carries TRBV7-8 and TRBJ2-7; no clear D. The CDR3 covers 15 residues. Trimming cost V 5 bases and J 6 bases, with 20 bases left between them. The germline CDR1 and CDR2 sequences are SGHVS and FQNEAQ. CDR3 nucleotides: TGTGCCAGCAGCCAACATATAGCAGGTCTAACCGAGCAGTACTTC. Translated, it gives CASSQHIAGLTEQYF. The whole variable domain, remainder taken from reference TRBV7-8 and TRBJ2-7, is GAGVSQSPRYKVAKRGQDVALRCDPISGHVSLFWYQQALGQGPEFLTYFQNEAQLDKSGLPSDRFFAERPEGSVSTLKIQRTQQEDSAVYLCASSQHIAGLTEQYFGPGTRLTVT.

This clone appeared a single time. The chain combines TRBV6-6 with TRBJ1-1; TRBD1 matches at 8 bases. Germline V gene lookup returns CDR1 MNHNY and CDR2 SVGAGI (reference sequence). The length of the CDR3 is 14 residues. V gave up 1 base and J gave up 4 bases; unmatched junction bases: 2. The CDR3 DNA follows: TGTGCCAGCAGTTACTACGGACAGGGCACTGAAGCTTTCTTT. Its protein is CASSYYGQGTEAFF.

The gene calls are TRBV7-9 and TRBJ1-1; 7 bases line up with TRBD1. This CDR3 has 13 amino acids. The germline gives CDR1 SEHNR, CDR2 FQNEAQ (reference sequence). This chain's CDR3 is CASQGGWGTEAFF. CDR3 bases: TGTGCTTCGCAGGGGGGGTGGGGCACTGAAGCTTTCTTT. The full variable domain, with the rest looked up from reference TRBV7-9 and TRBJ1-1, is DTGVSQNPRHKITKRGQNVTFRCDPISEHNRLYWYRQTLGQGPEFLTYFQNEAQLEKSRLLSDRFSAERPKGSFSTLEIQRTEQGDSAMYLCASQGGWGTEAFFGQGTRLTVV.

DNA of the CDR3: TGTGCCAGCAGCTTAGCGCTCAGGGGACCCCAAGAGACCCAGTACTTC. The encoded protein is CASSLALRGPQETQYF. The chain uses TRBV7-9 and TRBJ2-5; D possibly corresponds to TRBD1 (6 bases). The CDR3 is 16 residues long. Trimming cost V 0 bases and J 1 base, with 12 bases left between them. Looked up from germline, CDR1 is SEHNR and CDR2 is FQNEAQ (reference sequence).

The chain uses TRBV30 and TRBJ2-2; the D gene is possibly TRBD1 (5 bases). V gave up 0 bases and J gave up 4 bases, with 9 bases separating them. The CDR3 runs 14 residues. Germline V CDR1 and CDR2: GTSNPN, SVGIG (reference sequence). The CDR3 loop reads CAWSVHRPTGELFF. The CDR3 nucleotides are TGTGCCTGGAGTGTACACAGGCCCACCGGGGAGCTGTTTTTT. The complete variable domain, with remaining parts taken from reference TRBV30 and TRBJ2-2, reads SQTIHQWPATLVQPVGSPLSLECTVEGTSNPNLYWYRQAAGRGLQLLFYSVGIGQISSEVPQNLSASRPQDRQFILSSKKLLLSDSGFYLCAWSVHRPTGELFFGEGSRLTVL.

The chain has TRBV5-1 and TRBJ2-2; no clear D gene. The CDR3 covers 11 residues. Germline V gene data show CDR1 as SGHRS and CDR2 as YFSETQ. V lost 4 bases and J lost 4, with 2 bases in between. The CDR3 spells CASSTTGELFF. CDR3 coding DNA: TGCGCCAGCAGCACCACCGGGGAGCTGTTTTTT.

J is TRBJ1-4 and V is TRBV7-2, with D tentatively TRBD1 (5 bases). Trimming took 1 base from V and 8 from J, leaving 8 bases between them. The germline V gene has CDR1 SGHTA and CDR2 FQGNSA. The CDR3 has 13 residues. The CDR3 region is CASSLEGREKLFF. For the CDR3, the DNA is TGTGCCAGCAGCTTAGAGGGACGGGAAAAACTGTTTTTT. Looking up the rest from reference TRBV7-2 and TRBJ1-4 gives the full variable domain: GAGVSQSPSNKVTEKGKDVELRCDPISGHTALYWYRQSLGQGLEFLIYFQGNSAPDKSGLPSDRFSAERTGGSVSTLTIQRTQQEDSAVYLCASSLEGREKLFFGSGTQLSVL.

CDR3 nucleotide sequence: TGTGCCAGCAGCCCTGGCGGGGCAGAGAACACCGGGGAGCTGTTTTTT. Protein sequence: CASSPGGAENTGELFF. The chain recombines TRBV11-3 with TRBJ2-2, with D maybe TRBD2 (6 bases). CDR1 and CDR2 (germline): SGHNT, YENEEA. The CDR3 extends over 16 amino acids. Trimming removed 5 bases from V and 1 base from J, with 14 bases in between.

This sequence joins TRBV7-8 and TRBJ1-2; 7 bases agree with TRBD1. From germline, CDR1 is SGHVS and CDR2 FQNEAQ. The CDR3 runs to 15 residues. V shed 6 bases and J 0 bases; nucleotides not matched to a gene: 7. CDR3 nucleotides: TGTGCCAGCAGTACCCGACAGGGAACTAACTATGGCTACACCTTC. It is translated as CASSTRQGTNYGYTF.

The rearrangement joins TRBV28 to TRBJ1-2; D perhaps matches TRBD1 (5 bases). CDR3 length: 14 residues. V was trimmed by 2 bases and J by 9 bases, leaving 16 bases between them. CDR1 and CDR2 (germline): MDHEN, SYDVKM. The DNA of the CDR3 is TGTGCCAGCAGTTTACCGGGGGGGGATCGGAGCTACACCTTC. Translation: CASSLPGGDRSYTF.

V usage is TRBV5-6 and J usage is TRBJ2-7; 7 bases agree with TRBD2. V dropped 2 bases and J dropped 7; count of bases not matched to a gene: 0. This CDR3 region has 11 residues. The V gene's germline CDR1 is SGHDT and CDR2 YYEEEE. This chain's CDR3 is CASSFGGEQYF. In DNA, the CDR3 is TGTGCCAGCAGCTTCGGGGGGGAGCAGTACTTC. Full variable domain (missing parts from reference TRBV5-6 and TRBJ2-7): DAGVTQSPTHLIKTRGQQVTLRCSPKSGHDTVSWYQQALGQGPQFIFQYYEEEERQRGNFPDRFSGHQFPNYSSELNVNALLLGDSALYLCASSFGGEQYFGPGTRLTVT.

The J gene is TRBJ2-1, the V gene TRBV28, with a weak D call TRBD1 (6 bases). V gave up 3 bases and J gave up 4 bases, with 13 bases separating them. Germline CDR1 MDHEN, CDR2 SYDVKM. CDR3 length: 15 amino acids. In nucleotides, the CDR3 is TGTGCCAGCAGTTTCCCAAGGGACACTTACAATGAGCAGTTCTTC. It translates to CASSFPRDTYNEQFF.

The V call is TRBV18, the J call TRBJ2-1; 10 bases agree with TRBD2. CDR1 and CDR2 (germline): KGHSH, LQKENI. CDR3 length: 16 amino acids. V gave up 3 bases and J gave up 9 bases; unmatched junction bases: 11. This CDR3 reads CASSPQSGRAGAEQFF. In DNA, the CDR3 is TGTGCCAGCTCACCGCAAAGCGGGAGGGCCGGAGCTGAGCAGTTCTTC.

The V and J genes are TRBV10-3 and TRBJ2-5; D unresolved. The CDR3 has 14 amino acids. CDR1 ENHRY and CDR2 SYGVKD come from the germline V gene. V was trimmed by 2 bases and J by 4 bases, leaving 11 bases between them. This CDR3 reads CAISERIDGETQYF. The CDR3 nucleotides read TGTGCCATCAGTGAGCGCATCGACGGAGAGACCCAGTACTTC.

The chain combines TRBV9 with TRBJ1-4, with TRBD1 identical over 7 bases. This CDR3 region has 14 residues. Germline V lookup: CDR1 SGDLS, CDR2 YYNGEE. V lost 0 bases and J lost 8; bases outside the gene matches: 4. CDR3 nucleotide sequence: TGTGCCAGCAGCGTAGCGCCGGGACAGGAAAAACTGTTTTTT. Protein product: CASSVAPGQEKLFF.